Reported below is one T cell receptor beta chain. As yet, its antigen is unknown. In germline, CDR1 is SGHVS, CDR2 FQNEAQ. The CDR3 contains 17 residues. V lost 2 bases to trimming and J lost 4 bases, with 18 bases between them. This sample was included in a study of OX40 agonist ivuxolimab in advanced cancers. Clones were read by immunoSEQ multiplex PCR, and TCRdb kept only the in-frame ones, dropping some. Here the sample spans roughly 41,000 clones, roughly 86% being singletons. Findings of the study overall: By week 6 at 0.1 to 3.0 mg/kg, blood CD4+ and CD8+ T cells had expanded clonally.

This TCR was sampled from an adult with an advanced solid tumor such as melanoma, head and neck, liver or kidney cancer. V is TRBV7-8 and J is TRBJ1-5; D is unclear. The sequenced sample was CD4+ or CD8+ T cells sorted from blood, obtained in a trial of the OX40 agonist ivuxolimab. The CDR3 loop reads CASSLPGLLVPNQPQHF. The CDR3 coding sequence is TGTGCCAGCAGCTTACCCGGTCTACTCGTACCGAATCAGCCCCAGCATTTT.